Listed below are T cell receptor beta chains from one sample, sequenced in a study of cytomegalovirus exposure and HLA in healthy donors. Clones were read by immunoSEQ multiplex PCR, and TCRdb kept only the in-frame ones, dropping some. Among about 110,000 clones, around 83% were seen once, and the ten largest hold 20% to 25%. The sample taken for sequencing was PBMCs. The receptors derive from a man aged 25 to 40 in good health and CMV-seropositive. Both conserved end residues are trimmed from each CDR3. Each record gives: V gene, J gene, CDR3 protein.

>TRBV4-1|TRBJ2-5
ASSRKQGWQETQY
>TRBV7-9|TRBJ1-3
ASSPKRWPETNSGNTIY
>TRBV27|TRBJ1-6
ASSLSRGASSYNSPLH
>TRBV4-1|.
ASSHSYEQY
>TRBV23-1|TRBJ1-1
ASSQSRINIEAF
>TRBV5-1|TRBJ2-1
ASSSGTSGNSEQF
>TRBV18|TRBJ2-1
ASSPPSVNEQF
>TRBV5-1|TRBJ2-1
ASSLVLGGQGGDEQF
>TRBV5-6|TRBJ2-6
ASSPTGDRDRSGANVLT
>TRBV11-3|TRBJ1-1
ASSLMAGSEAF
>TRBV29-1|TRBJ2-1
SVEEASGGPPGEQF
>TRBV6-5|TRBJ1-1
ASSYNRDRATTEAF
>TRBV9|TRBJ1-3
ASSDSGGGTGNTIY
>TRBV5-6|TRBJ2-1
ASSIRLAGYEQF
>TRBV9|TRBJ2-7
ASSPRLAGRYEQY
>TRBV5-4|TRBJ1-6
ASSLAWGEDSPLH
>TRBV7-9|TRBJ1-1
ASSLDGGNTEAF
>TRBV2|TRBJ2-3
ASRLGGSLSTDTQY
>TRBV19|TRBJ1-5
ASNWGVSNQPQH
>TRBV7-3|TRBJ2-7
ASSQGVEQY
>TRBV10-3|TRBJ2-3
AIKGGTDTQY
>TRBV7-3|TRBJ1-2
ASSGDSGEGYT
>TRBV6-5|TRBJ1-6
ASSYGWATLVPSLH
>TRBV15|TRBJ1-2
ATSRDGEYGYT